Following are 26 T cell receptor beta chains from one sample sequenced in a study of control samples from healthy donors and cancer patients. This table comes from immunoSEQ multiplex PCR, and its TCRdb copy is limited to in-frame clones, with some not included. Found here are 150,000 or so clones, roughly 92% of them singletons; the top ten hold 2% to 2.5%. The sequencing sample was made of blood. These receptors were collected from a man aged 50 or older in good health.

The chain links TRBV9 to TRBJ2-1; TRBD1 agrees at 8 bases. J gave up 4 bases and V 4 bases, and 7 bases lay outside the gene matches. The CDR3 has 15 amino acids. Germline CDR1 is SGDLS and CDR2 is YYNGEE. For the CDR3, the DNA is TGTGCCAGCAGCCCAGGACAGGGCGGGTACAATGAGCAGTTCTTC. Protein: CASSPGQGGYNEQFF. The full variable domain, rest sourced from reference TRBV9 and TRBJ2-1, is DSGVTQTPKHLITATGQRVTLRCSPRSGDLSVYWYQQSLDQGLQFLIQYYNGEERAKGNILERFSAQQFPDLHSELNLSSLELGDSALYFCASSPGQGGYNEQFFGPGTRLTVL.

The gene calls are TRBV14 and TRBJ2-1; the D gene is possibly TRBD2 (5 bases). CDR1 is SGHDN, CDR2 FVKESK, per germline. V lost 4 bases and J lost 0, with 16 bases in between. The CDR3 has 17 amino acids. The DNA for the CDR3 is TGTGCCAGCAGCCCCCGAGGAAGAGGGCTCTCCTACAATGAGCAGTTCTTC. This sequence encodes CASSPRGRGLSYNEQFF. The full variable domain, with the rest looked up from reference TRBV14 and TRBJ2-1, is EAGVTQFPSHSVIEKGQTVTLRCDPISGHDNLYWYRRVMGKEIKFLLHFVKESKQDESGMPNNRFLAERTGGTYSTLKVQPAELEDSGVYFCASSPRGRGLSYNEQFFGPGTRLTVL.

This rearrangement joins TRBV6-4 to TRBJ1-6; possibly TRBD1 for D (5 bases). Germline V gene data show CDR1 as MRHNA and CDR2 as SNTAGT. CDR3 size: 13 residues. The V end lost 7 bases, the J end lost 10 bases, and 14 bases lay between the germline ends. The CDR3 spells CASTAEAGSPLHF. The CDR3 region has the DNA TGTGCCAGCACCGCAGAAGCAGGGTCACCCCTCCACTTT.

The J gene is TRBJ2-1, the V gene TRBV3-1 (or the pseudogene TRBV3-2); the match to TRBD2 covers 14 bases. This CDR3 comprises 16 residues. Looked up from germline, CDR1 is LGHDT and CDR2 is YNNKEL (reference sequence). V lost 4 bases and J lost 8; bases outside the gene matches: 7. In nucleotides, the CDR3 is TGTGCCAGCAGCCGACGGTCGGGACTAGCGGGAGATGAGCAGTTCTTC. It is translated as CASSRRSGLAGDEQFF.

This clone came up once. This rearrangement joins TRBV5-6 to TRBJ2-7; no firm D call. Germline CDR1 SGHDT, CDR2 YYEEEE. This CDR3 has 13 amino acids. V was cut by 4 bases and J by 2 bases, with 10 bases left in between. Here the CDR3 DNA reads TGTGCCAGCAGCCCGACGGTAGCCTACGAGCAGTACTTC. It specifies CASSPTVAYEQYF.

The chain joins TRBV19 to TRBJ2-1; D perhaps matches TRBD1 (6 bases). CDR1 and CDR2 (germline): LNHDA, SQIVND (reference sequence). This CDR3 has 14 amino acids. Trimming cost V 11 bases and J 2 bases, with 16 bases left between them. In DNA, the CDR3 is TGTGCCGTGCACCAGGGGAATCCCTACAATGAGCAGTTCTTC. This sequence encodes CAVHQGNPYNEQFF.

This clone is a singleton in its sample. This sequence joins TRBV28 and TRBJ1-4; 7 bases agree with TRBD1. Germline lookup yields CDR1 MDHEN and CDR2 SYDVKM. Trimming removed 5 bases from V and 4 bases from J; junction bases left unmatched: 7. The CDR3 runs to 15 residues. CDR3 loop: CASSPIDRDNEKLFF. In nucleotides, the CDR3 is TGTGCCAGCAGTCCCATCGACAGGGATAATGAAAAACTGTTTTTT.

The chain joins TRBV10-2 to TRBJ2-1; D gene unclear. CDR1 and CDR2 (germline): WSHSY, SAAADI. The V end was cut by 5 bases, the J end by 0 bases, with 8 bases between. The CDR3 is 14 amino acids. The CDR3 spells CASSPSSSYNEQFF. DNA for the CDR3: TGCGCCAGCAGTCCCAGTAGCTCCTACAATGAGCAGTTCTTC.

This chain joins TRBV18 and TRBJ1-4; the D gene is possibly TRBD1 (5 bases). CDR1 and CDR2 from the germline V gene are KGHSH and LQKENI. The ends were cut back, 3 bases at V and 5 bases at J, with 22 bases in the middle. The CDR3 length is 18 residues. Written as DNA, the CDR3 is TGTGCCAGCTCACCCCTAACCGGGACGGCAGAAACAAATGAAAAACTGTTTTTT. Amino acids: CASSPLTGTAETNEKLFF.

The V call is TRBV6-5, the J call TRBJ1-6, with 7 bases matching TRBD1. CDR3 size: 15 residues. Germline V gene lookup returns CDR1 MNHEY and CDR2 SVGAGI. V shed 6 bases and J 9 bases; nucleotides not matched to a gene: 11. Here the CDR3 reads CASRQAGTDSSPLHF. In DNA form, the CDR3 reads TGTGCCAGCAGACAAGCTGGGACAGATTCTTCACCCCTCCACTTT.

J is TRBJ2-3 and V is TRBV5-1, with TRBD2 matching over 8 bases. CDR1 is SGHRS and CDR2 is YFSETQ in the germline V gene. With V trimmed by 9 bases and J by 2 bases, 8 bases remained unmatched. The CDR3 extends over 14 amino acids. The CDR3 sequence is CATSLAAYTDTQYF. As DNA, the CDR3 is TGCGCCACCTCACTAGCGGCTTACACAGATACGCAGTATTTT.

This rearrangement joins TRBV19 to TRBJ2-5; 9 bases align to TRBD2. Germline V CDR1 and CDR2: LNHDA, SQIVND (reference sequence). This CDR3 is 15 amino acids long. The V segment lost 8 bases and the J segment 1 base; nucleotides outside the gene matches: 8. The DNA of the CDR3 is TGTGCCAGTGCGCTAGCGGGGCCGCCCCAAGAGACCCAGTACTTC. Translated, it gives CASALAGPPQETQYF.

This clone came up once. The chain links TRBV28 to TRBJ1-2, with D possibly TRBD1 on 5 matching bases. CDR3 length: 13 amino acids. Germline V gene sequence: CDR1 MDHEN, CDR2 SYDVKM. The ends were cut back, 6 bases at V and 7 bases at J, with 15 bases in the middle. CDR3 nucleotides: TGTGCCAGCAGAAACCCCCAGGGACGTGGCTACACCTTC. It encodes CASRNPQGRGYTF.

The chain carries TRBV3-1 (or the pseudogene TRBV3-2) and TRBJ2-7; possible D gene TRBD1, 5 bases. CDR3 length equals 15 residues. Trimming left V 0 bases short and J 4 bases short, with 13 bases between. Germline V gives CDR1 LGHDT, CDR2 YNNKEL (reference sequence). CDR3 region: CASSQDLTGGYEQYF. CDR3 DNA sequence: TGTGCCAGCAGCCAAGATCTAACAGGTGGATACGAGCAGTACTTC.

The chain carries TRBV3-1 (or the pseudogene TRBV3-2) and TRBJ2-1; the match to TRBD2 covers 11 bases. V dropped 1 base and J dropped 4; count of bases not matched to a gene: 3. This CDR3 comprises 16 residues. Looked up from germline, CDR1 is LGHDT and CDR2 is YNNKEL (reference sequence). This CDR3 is CASSQGLAGFYNEQFF. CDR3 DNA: TGTGCCAGCAGCCAAGGACTAGCGGGATTTTACAATGAGCAGTTCTTC.

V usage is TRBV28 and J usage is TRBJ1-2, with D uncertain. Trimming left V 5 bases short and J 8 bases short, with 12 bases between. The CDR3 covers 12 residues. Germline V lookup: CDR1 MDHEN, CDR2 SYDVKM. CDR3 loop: CASSLGQGGYTF. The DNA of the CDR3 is TGTGCCAGCAGTCTGGGCCAAGGGGGCTACACCTTC.

CDR3 region: CASSLGKTYEQYF. The CDR3 bases are TGTGCCAGCAGTTTGGGCAAAACCTACGAGCAGTACTTC. The V call is TRBV27, the J call TRBJ2-7, with D hard to call. This CDR3 contains 13 residues. Trimming took 3 bases from V and 2 from J, leaving 8 bases between them. Per the germline V gene, CDR1 is MNHEY and CDR2 is SMNVEV (reference sequence).

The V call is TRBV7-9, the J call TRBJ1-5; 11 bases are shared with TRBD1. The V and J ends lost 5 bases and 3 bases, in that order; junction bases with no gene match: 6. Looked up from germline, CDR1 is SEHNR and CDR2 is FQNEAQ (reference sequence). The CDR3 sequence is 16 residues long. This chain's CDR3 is CASSRDRGGINQPQHF. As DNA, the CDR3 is TGTGCCAGCAGCCGGGACAGGGGGGGTATCAATCAGCCCCAGCATTTT.

In DNA, the CDR3 is TGTGCCAGCAGCGCCGAAGTAGGGACAGGGGGCTCCGGCTACACCTTC. Translated: CASSAEVGTGGSGYTF. V gene TRBV9 combines with J gene TRBJ1-2, with 12 bases aligning to TRBD1. CDR1 and CDR2 from the germline V gene are SGDLS and YYNGEE. With V trimmed by 3 bases and J by 8 bases, 11 bases remained unmatched. The CDR3 sequence is 16 residues long.

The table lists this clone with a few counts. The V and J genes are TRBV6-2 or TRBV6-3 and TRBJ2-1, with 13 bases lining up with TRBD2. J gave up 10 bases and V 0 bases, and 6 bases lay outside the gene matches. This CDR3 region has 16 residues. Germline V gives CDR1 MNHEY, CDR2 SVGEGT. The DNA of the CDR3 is TGTGCCAGCAGTTACTCGACGGGACTAGCGGGACCGGAGCAGTTCTTC. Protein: CASSYSTGLAGPEQFF.

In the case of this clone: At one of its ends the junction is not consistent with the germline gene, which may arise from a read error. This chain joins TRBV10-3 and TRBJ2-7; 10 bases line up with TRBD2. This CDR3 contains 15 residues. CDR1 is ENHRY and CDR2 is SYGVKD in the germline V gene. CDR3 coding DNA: TGTGCCATCAGTGAACAGGGCCCTACGCTAGCGGGAGTCAGCTTC. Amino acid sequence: CAISEQGPTLAGVSF.

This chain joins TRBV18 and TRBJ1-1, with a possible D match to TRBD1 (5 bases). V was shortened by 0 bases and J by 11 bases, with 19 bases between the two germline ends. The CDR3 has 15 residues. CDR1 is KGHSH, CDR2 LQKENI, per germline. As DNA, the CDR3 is TGTGCCAGCTCACCACCTTATTCGGCCGACAGTACGGCTTTCTTT. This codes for CASSPPYSADSTAFF. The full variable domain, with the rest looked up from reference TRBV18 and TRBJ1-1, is NAGVMQNPRHLVRRRGQEARLRCSPMKGHSHVYWYRQLPEEGLKFMVYLQKENIIDESGMPKERFSAEFPKEGPSILRIQQVVRGDSAAYFCASSPPYSADSTAFFGQGTRLTVV.

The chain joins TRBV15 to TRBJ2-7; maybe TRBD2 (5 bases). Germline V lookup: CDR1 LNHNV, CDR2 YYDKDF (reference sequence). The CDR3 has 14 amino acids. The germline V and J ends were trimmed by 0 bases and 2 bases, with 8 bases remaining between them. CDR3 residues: CATSRDGMPYEQYF. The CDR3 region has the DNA TGTGCCACCAGCAGAGACGGGATGCCCTACGAGCAGTACTTC.

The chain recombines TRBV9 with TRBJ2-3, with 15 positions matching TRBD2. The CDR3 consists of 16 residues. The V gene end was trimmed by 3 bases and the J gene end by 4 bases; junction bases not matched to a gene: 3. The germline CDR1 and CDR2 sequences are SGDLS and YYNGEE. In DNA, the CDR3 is TGTGCCAGCAGCGCGGGACTAGCGGGAGGATCAGATACGCAGTATTTT. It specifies CASSAGLAGGSDTQYF.

The CDR3 DNA is TGTGCCAGCACCTTCGACTCCTATAATTCACCCCTCCACTTT. It specifies CASTFDSYNSPLHF. The rearrangement joins TRBV7-9 to TRBJ1-6; no clear D gene. The CDR3 runs to 14 residues. Germline lookup yields CDR1 SEHNR and CDR2 FQNEAQ (reference sequence). V shed 7 bases and J shed 0 bases, with 7 bases lying between them.

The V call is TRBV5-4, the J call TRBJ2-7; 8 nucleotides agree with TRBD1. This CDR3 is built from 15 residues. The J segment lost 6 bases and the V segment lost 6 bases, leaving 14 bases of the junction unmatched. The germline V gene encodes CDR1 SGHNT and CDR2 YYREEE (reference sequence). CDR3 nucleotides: TGTGCCAGCAACTCAGGGGGCGCCGACAACCTCGAGCAGTACTTC. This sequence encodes CASNSGGADNLEQYF.